This is a list of T cell receptor beta chains from one sample in a study of blood T cell repertoires in COVID-19. The data were produced by immunoSEQ multiplex PCR, yet TCRdb's version contains in-frame clones alone and is incomplete. The sample lists under 300,000 clones, roughly 86% seen once, with about 12% in the top ten. The sequencing sample was made of peripheral blood. The receptors derive from a man older than 75 with acute or convalescent COVID-19. Each CDR3 is given with its conserved first and last residue. The order of the fields is clone size, D gene, J gene, V gene, CDR3 protein, CDR3 DNA. D genes are given only for firm matches. Clone size is given for some rows only: seen once, a few or many times, or a class if the clone is expanded.

>.|TRBD2|TRBJ2-1|TRBV11-2
CASSLELGLTYSYNEQFF
TGTGCCAGCAGCTTAGAGCTGGGACTAACCTACTCCTACAATGAGCAGTTCTTC
>.|.|TRBJ1-2|TRBV29-1
CSVFPGDRLGGYTF
TGCAGCGTTTTTCCCGGCGACAGACTGGGAGGCTACACCTTC
>.|TRBD1|TRBJ1-2|TRBV29-1
CSGQGLDYGYTF
TGCAGCGGACAGGGGTTGGACTATGGCTACACCTTC
>.|.|TRBJ1-1|TRBV5-1
CASRGLRQQNTEAFF
TGCGCCAGCAGGGGCCTTAGACAGCAGAACACTGAAGCTTTCTTT
>.|TRBD1|TRBJ1-1|TRBV4-2
CASSQRQGASEAFF
TGTGCCAGCAGCCAAAGACAGGGGGCCTCTGAAGCTTTCTTT
>.|TRBD2|TRBJ2-2|TRBV3-1/TRBV3-2
CASSRGGLVRSGELFF
TGTGCCAGCAGCCGCGGAGGACTAGTCCGAAGCGGGGAGCTGTTTTTT
>.|TRBD1|TRBJ2-5|TRBV7-2
CASSHQTGRETQYF
TGTGCCAGCAGCCATCAGACAGGGCGAGAGACCCAGTACTTC
>.|.|TRBJ2-1|TRBV27
CASSLGLARDEQFF
TGTGCCAGCAGTTTAGGGCTAGCGAGAGATGAGCAGTTCTTC
>many|TRBD1|TRBJ2-5|TRBV19
CASSITGTGDSETQYF
TGTGCCAGTAGTATCACCGGGACAGGGGATTCGGAGACCCAGTACTTC
>.|TRBD2|TRBJ2-7|TRBV2
CASRGGASGEYEQYF
TGTGCCAGCAGGGGGGGGGCTAGCGGGGAGTACGAGCAGTACTTC
>few|TRBD1|TRBJ1-1|TRBV18
CASSPKGQMNTEAFF
TGTGCCAGCTCTCCCAAGGGACAGATGAACACTGAAGCTTTCTTT
>.|.|TRBJ1-3|TRBV2
CASSVGRTLGNTIYF
TGTGCCAGCAGTGTCGGCAGGACACTCGGAAACACCATATATTTT